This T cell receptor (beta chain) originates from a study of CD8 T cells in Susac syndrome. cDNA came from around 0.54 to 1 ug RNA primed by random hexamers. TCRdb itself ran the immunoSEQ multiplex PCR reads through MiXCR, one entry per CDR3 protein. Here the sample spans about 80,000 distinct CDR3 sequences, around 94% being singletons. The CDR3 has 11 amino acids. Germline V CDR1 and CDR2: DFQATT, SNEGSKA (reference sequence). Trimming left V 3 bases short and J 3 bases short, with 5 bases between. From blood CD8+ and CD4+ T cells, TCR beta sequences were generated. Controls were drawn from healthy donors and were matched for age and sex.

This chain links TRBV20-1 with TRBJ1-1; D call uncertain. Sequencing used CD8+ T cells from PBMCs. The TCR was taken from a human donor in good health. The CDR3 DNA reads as TGCAGTGCTAGTCCCTACACTGAAGCTTTCTTT. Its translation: CSASPYTEAFF.